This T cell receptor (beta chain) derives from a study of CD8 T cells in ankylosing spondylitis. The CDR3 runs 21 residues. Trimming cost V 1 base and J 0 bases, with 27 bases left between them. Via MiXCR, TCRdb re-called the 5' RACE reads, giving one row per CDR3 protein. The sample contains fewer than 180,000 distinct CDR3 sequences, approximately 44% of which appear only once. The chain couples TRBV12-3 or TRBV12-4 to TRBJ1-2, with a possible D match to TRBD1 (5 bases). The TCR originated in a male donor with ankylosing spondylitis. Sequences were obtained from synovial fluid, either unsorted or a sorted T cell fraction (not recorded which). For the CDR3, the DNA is TGTGCCAGCAGTTTAGTAGAGGGGATTCAGCCAGTCCCTATAGCTAACTATGGCTACACCTTC. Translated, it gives CASSLVEGIQPVPIANYGYTF.